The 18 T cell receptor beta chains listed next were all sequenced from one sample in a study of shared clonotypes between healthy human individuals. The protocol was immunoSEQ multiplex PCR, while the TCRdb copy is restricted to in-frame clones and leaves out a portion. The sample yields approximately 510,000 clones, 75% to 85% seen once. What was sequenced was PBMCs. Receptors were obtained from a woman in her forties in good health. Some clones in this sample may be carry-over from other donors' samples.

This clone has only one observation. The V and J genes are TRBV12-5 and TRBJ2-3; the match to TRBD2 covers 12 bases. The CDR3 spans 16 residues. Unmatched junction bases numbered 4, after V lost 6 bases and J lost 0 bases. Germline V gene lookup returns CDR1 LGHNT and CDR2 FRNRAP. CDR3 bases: TGTGCTAGTGGCACCGGACTAGCGGGAAGCACAGATACGCAGTATTTT. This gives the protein CASGTGLAGSTDTQYF.

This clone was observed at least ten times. The CDR3 reads CASSHRPTSGRGDTQYF. The CDR3 DNA follows: TGTGCCAGCAGCCACCGCCCTACCAGCGGGAGAGGAGATACGCAGTATTTT. The gene calls are TRBV14 and TRBJ2-3; 8 bases map to TRBD2. Germline lookup yields CDR1 SGHDN and CDR2 FVKESK. J was trimmed by 5 bases and V by 3 bases; bases with no gene match: 13. The CDR3 covers 17 residues.

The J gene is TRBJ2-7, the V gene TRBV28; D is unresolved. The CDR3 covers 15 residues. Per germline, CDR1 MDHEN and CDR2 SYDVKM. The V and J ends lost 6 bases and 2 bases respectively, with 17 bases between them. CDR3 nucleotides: TGTGCCAGCAGCACCGCCGTGGGATTCCCCTACGAGCAGTACTTC. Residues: CASSTAVGFPYEQYF.

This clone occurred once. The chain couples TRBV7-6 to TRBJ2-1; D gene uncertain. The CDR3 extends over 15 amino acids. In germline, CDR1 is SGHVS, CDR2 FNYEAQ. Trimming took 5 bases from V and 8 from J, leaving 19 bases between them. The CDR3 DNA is TGTGCCAGCAGCGCCTCGGGCTGGTTCGGGTATGAGCAGTTCTTC. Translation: CASSASGWFGYEQFF.

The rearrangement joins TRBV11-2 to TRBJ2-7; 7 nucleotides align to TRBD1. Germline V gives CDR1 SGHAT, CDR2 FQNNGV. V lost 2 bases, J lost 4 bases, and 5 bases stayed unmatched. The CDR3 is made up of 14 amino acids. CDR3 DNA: TGTGCCAGCAGCTTATTAACAGGGGCGTACGAGCAGTACTTC. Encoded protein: CASSLLTGAYEQYF.

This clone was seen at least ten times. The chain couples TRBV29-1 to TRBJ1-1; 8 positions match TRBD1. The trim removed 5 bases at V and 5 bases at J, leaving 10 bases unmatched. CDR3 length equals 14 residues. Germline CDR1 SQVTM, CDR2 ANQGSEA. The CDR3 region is CSVTGGPAGTEAFF. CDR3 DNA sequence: TGCAGCGTTACAGGGGGTCCCGCGGGGACTGAAGCTTTCTTT.

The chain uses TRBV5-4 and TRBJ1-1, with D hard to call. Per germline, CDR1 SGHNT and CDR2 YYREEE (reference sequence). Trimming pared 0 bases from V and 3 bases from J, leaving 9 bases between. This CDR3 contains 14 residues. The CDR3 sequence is CASSLDSRDTEAFF. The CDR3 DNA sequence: TGTGCCAGCAGCTTGGACAGTCGGGACACTGAAGCTTTCTTT.

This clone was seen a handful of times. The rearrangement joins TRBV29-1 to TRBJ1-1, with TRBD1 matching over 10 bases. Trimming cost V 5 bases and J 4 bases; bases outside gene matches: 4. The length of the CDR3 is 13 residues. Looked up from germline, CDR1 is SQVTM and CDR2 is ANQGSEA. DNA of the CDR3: TGCAGCGTTTACCGGGACAGGGGCACTGAAGCTTTCTTT. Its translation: CSVYRDRGTEAFF.

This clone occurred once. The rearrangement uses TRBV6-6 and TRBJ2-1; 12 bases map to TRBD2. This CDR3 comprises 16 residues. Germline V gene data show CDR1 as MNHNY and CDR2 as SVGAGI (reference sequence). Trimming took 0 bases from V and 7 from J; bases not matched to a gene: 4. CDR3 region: CASSYSTSGGSNEQFF. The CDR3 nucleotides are TGTGCCAGCAGTTACTCGACTAGCGGGGGCTCGAATGAGCAGTTCTTC.

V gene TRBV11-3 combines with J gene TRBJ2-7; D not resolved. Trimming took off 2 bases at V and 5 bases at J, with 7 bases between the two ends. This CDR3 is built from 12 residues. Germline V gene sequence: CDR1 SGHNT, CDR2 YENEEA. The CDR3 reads CASSLRADEQYF. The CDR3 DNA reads TGTGCCAGCAGCTTACGGGCGGACGAGCAGTACTTC.

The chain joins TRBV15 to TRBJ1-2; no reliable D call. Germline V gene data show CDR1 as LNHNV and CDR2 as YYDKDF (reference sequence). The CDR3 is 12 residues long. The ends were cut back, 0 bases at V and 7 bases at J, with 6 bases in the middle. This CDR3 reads CATSRESGGYTF. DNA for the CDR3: TGTGCCACCAGCAGAGAATCGGGTGGCTACACCTTC.

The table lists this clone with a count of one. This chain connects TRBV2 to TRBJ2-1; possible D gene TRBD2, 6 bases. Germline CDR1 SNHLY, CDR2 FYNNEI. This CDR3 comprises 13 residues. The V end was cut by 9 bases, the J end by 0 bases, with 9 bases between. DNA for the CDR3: TGTGCCAGACGGGAGAACTCCTACAATGAGCAGTTCTTC. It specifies CARRENSYNEQFF.

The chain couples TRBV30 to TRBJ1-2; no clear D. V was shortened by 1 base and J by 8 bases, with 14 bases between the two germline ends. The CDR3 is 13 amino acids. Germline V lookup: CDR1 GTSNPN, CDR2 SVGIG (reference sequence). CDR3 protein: CAWSGFGVGGYTF. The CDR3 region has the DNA TGTGCCTGGAGTGGTTTCGGGGTCGGCGGCTACACCTTC.

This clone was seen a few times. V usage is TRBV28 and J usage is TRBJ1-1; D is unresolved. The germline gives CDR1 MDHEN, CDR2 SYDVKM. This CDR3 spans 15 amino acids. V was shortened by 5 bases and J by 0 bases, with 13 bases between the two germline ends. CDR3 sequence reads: CASSPRGRLNTEAFF. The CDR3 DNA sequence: TGTGCCAGCAGTCCTCGAGGGCGGCTGAACACTGAAGCTTTCTTT.

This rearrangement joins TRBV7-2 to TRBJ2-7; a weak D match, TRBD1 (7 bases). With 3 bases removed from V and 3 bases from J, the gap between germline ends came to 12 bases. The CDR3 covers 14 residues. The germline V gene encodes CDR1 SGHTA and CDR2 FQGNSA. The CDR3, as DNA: TGTGCCAGCAGCTTGCAGGGGGGAGACTACGAGCAGTACTTC. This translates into CASSLQGGDYEQYF.

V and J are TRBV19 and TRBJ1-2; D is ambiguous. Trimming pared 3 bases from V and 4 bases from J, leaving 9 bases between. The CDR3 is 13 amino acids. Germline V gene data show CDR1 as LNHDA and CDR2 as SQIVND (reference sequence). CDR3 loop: CASSMVESYGYTF. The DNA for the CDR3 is TGTGCCAGTAGTATGGTCGAAAGCTATGGCTACACCTTC. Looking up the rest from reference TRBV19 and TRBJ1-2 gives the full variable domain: DGGITQSPKYLFRKEGQNVTLSCEQNLNHDAMYWYRQDPGQGLRLIYYSQIVNDFQKGDIAEGYSVSREKKESFPLTVTSAQKNPTAFYLCASSMVESYGYTFGSGTRLTVV.

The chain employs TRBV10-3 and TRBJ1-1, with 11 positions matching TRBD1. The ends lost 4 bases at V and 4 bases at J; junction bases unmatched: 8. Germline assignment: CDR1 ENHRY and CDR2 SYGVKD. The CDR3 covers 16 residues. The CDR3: CAISGTGGLVSTEAFF. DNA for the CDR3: TGTGCCATCAGTGGGACAGGGGGCCTGGTCAGCACTGAAGCTTTCTTT.

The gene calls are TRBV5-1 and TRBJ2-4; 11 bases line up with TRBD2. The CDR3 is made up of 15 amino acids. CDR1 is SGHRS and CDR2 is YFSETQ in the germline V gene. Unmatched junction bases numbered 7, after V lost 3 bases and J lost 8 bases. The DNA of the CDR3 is TGCGCCAGCAGCTCCCTGACTAGCGGGACACACATTCAGTACTTC. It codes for CASSSLTSGTHIQYF.